These 11 T cell receptor beta chains were sequenced from one sample in a study of shared clonotypes between healthy human individuals. The protocol was immunoSEQ multiplex PCR, while the TCRdb copy is restricted to in-frame clones and leaves out a portion. There are more than 400,000 clones in the sample; around 73% occur only once, and around 12% lies in the top ten. The source material was PBMCs. These receptors were obtained from a woman aged 40 to 49 in good health. Some clones in this sample may be carry-over from other donors' samples.

For this clone: At one boundary the junction diverges from the germline segment, which might be a read error. The rearrangement uses TRBV7-9 and TRBJ2-5; 7 positions match TRBD2. The CDR3 is 13 residues long. CDR1 is SEHNR, CDR2 FQNEAQ, per germline (reference sequence). The CDR3 spells CASSYTGGEAQYF. DNA of the CDR3: TGTGCCAGCAGTTATACGGGGGGAGAGGCCCAGTACTTC.

The chain links TRBV6-6 to TRBJ2-3, with D possibly called TRBD1 or TRBD2 (5 bases each). CDR3 length: 13 amino acids. Germline CDR1 MNHNY, CDR2 SVGAGI (reference sequence). V lost 6 bases and J lost 11, with 18 bases in between. CDR3 DNA sequence: TGTGCCAGCAGCGGGACCGCGGAAGTAGAGCAGTATTTT. Its translation is CASSGTAEVEQYF.

V is TRBV6-5 and J is TRBJ1-1; 7 nucleotides align to TRBD1. The CDR3 is 14 amino acids. Germline V gene sequence: CDR1 MNHEY, CDR2 SVGAGI. V lost 2 bases to trimming and J lost 3 bases; unmatched junction nucleotides: 3. The CDR3: CASSYGTGDTEAFF. In DNA form, the CDR3 reads TGTGCCAGCAGTTACGGAACAGGGGACACTGAAGCTTTCTTT.

J is TRBJ1-3 and V is TRBV28; unclear D gene. V shed 7 bases and J shed 0 bases, with 10 bases lying between them. The CDR3 contains 14 residues. Germline values: CDR1 MDHEN, CDR2 SYDVKM. The CDR3 sequence: CASKRVSSGNTIYF. CDR3 sequence (DNA): TGTGCCAGCAAAAGGGTCTCCTCTGGAAACACCATATATTTT.

The chain recombines TRBV28 with TRBJ1-5; 7 bases are shared with TRBD1. CDR1 is MDHEN and CDR2 is SYDVKM in the germline V gene. The junction had 14 bases not matched to a gene; V was cut back by 6 bases and J by 0 bases. CDR3 length equals 18 residues. The CDR3 DNA reads as TGTGCCAGCAGGTTAGACAGGGAGGGATGGTATAGCAATCAGCCCCAGCATTTT. It is translated as CASRLDREGWYSNQPQHF.

Of note for this clone: In the same sample, other DNA sequences code for this CDR3. The CDR3 reads CATSRGGNTGELFF. The CDR3 nucleotides are TGTGCCACCAGCAGAGGGGGAAACACCGGGGAGCTGTTTTTT. This chain joins TRBV15 and TRBJ2-2; the D is unclear. The germline V and J ends were trimmed by 1 base and 2 bases, with 5 bases remaining between them. The CDR3 extends over 14 amino acids. Germline CDR1 reads LNHNV; CDR2 reads YYDKDF (reference sequence).

V usage is TRBV19 and J usage is TRBJ1-4, with TRBD1 matching over 10 bases. Per the germline V gene, CDR1 is LNHDA and CDR2 is SQIVND (reference sequence). After removal of 7 bases from V and 7 bases from J, the junction contained 6 bases not matched to a gene. This CDR3 is built from 14 residues. For the CDR3, the DNA is TGTGCCAGTACCCTCCGGGACAGGGGTGAAAAACTGTTTTTT. Amino acids: CASTLRDRGEKLFF.

The CDR3 nucleotides are TGTGCCACCAGCAGAGATAAGACTAGTGTGGGCACAGATACGCAGTATTTT. Its protein product is CATSRDKTSVGTDTQYF. The J gene is TRBJ2-3, the V gene TRBV15; perhaps TRBD2 as D (6 bases). CDR3 size: 17 residues. CDR1 and CDR2 from the germline V gene are LNHNV and YYDKDF (reference sequence). V was trimmed by 0 bases and J by 1 base, leaving 14 bases between them.

V and J are TRBV13 and TRBJ1-2; D is unclear. The V end lost 5 bases, the J end lost 5 bases, and 18 bases lay between the germline ends. This CDR3 region has 15 residues. Germline V gene lookup returns CDR1 PRHDT and CDR2 FYEKMQ (reference sequence). The CDR3 region has the DNA TGTGCCAGCAGCCCCGGGATCCAGTTAGGATATGGCTACACCTTC. The encoded protein is CASSPGIQLGYGYTF.

This chain connects TRBV18 to TRBJ2-7; TRBD1 might be the D (6 bases). Per the germline V gene, CDR1 is KGHSH and CDR2 is LQKENI. V lost 6 bases to trimming and J lost 10 bases, with 13 bases between them. The CDR3 is made up of 11 amino acids. CDR3 protein: CASSGHTDQYF. In nucleotides, the CDR3 is TGTGCCAGCTCGGGACACACTGATCAGTACTTC.

The chain carries TRBV18 and TRBJ2-7, with a possible D match to TRBD2 (6 bases). The length of the CDR3 is 14 residues. The V and J ends lost 2 bases and 3 bases respectively, with 11 bases between them. Germline V gene sequence: CDR1 KGHSH, CDR2 LQKENI. Written as DNA, the CDR3 is TGTGCCAGCTCACCAACTACTAGCAACTACGAGCAGTACTTC. Protein: CASSPTTSNYEQYF.